Listed here is a single TCR beta chain. The data derive from a study of monozygotic twins with inflammatory bowel disease. Each of the TCR libraries took around 3.5 ug of total RNA. Template switching appended UMIs that held a 6-nucleotide sample barcode. TCRdb reanalyzed the 5' RACE reads, giving one entry per CDR3 protein sequence and no DNA. The repertoire shows approximately 400,000 distinct CDR3 sequences; the top ten hold around 2.4%. Germline values: CDR1 SGHRS, CDR2 YFSETQ. The CDR3 length is 14 residues. Sample: blood. This sequence joins TRBV5-1 and TRBJ2-4; no DNA is available, so the TRBD2 call from TCRdb remains unchecked. The receptor was isolated from a human donor with ulcerative colitis or Crohn's disease, or a healthy co-twin of an affected twin (not recorded which). The CDR3 spells CASSLVGGETIQYF.